The next 15 T cell receptor beta chains were all read from a single sample in a study of blood T cell repertoires in COVID-19 (dated by TCRdb to 2019 to 2021). The library was obtained by the immunoSEQ multiplex PCR assay. The source is immuneACCESS, and TCRdb retained only in-frame sequences with V and J called. Part of the clones is not carried over; for the studies checked, unresolved V genes explain less than half of this, and the remainder is unexplained. In all, the sample holds more than 55,000 clones, and about 92% of those were seen once. The top ten constitute roughly 4.5% of the sample. The specimen sequenced was peripheral blood. The receptors were gathered from a middle-aged man with active COVID-19.

This clone has a single count. This rearrangement joins TRBV5-1 to TRBJ2-3; TRBD2 matches at 10 bases. Germline-derived CDR1 and CDR2 are SGHRS and YFSETQ. The CDR3 length is 17 residues. V was clipped by 4 bases and J by 3 bases; unmatched bases: 11. The CDR3 nucleotides are TGCGCCAGCAGCCCACCGAGCTCTAGCGGGGGTACAGATACGCAGTATTTT. The encoded protein is CASSPPSSSGGTDTQYF.

The genes are TRBV2 and TRBJ1-4; D perhaps matches TRBD1 (6 bases). V was cut by 7 bases and J by 7 bases, with 19 bases left in between. CDR3 length: 15 amino acids. CDR1 is SNHLY, CDR2 FYNNEI, per germline. The CDR3 bases are TGTGCCAGCACATCAGGTCGCCAGGGGCCTGAAAAACTGTTTTTT. Residues: CASTSGRQGPEKLFF.

V and J are TRBV2 and TRBJ2-3; the match to TRBD2 covers 12 bases. The CDR3 covers 16 residues. The junction had 4 bases not matched to a gene; V was cut back by 6 bases and J by 0 bases. Germline CDR1 and CDR2: SNHLY and FYNNEI. This chain's CDR3 is CASRRGTSGSTDTQYF. In DNA, the CDR3 is TGTGCCAGCAGGCGCGGGACTAGCGGGAGCACAGATACGCAGTATTTT.

V is TRBV7-2 and J is TRBJ1-5; 9 bases are a match to TRBD1. Trimming removed 0 bases from V and 6 bases from J; junction bases left unmatched: 3. Germline CDR1 SGHTA, CDR2 FQGNSA. The CDR3 has 15 amino acids. For the CDR3, the DNA is TGTGCCAGCAGCTTAGCGGGACAGGGCAGTCAGCCCCAGCATTTT. Amino acid sequence: CASSLAGQGSQPQHF.

The chain employs TRBV5-8 and TRBJ2-1; possibly TRBD1 for D (6 bases). The length of the CDR3 is 14 residues. Germline-derived CDR1 and CDR2 are SGHTS and YDEGEE. Trimming left V 0 bases short and J 10 bases short, with 14 bases between. The CDR3 DNA reads TGTGCCAGCAGCTTGGGGCCGCAGGGGTGGGAGCAGTTCTTC. This translates into CASSLGPQGWEQFF.

The chain combines TRBV4-1 with TRBJ2-7; D not certain. Trimming removed 2 bases from V and 2 bases from J, with 7 bases in between. The CDR3 extends over 13 amino acids. CDR1 MGHRA and CDR2 YSYEKL come from the germline V gene. The CDR3: CASSQTTTYEQYF. The CDR3 nucleotides read TGCGCCAGCAGCCAAACTACCACCTACGAGCAGTACTTC.

The chain recombines TRBV10-2 with TRBJ2-1; D remains unclear. Germline lookup yields CDR1 WSHSY and CDR2 SAAADI. V was shortened by 3 bases and J by 8 bases, with 5 bases between the two germline ends. The CDR3 is 11 amino acids. CDR3 DNA sequence: TGCGCCAGCAGTGATAGTTATGAGCAGTTCTTC. Its translation is CASSDSYEQFF.

The chain carries TRBV7-3 and TRBJ2-3; TRBD2 aligns across 7 bases. The V gene's germline CDR1 is SGHTA and CDR2 FQGTGA. The CDR3 is 16 amino acids. J lost 0 bases, V lost 5 bases, and 8 bases had no gene match. CDR3 sequence: CASSLLGGFSTDTQYF. CDR3 coding DNA: TGTGCCAGCAGCCTCCTCGGGGGGTTTAGCACAGATACGCAGTATTTT.

This chain connects TRBV5-1 to TRBJ2-2; no firm D call. Germline V gives CDR1 SGHRS, CDR2 YFSETQ. The V end lost 3 bases, the J end lost 5 bases, and 14 bases lay between the germline ends. CDR3 length: 15 residues. In DNA form, the CDR3 reads TGCGCCAGCAGCTGGGCTGAGACAACGACCGGGGAGCTGTTTTTT. Translated, it gives CASSWAETTTGELFF.

This chain uses TRBV12-5 with TRBJ2-7, with a possible D match to TRBD2 (5 bases). CDR1 LGHNT and CDR2 FRNRAP come from the germline V gene. This CDR3 has 14 residues. Trimming pared 3 bases from V and 4 bases from J, leaving 13 bases between. CDR3 protein: CASGFSGSNYEQYF. The CDR3 DNA is TGTGCTAGTGGTTTCTCGGGGTCGAATTACGAGCAGTACTTC.

The rearrangement joins TRBV18 to TRBJ1-2; no reliable D call. V was shortened by 3 bases and J by 3 bases, with 11 bases between the two germline ends. CDR3 size: 14 residues. Per germline, CDR1 KGHSH and CDR2 LQKENI. CDR3 amino acids: CASSPPTGDYGYTF. Written as DNA, the CDR3 is TGTGCCAGCTCACCGCCTACCGGGGACTATGGCTACACCTTC.

The chain is built from TRBV6-1 and TRBJ1-1, with 7 bases fitting TRBD1. Germline V gives CDR1 MNHNS, CDR2 SASEGT. The CDR3 is made up of 14 amino acids. Unmatched junction bases numbered 5, after V lost 2 bases and J lost 5 bases. CDR3 loop: CASSETGVWTEAFF. The CDR3 nucleotides read TGTGCCAGCAGTGAAACAGGGGTTTGGACTGAAGCTTTCTTT.

The rearrangement uses TRBV6-2 or TRBV6-3 and TRBJ2-2, with 10 bases lining up with TRBD2. Trimming removed 2 bases from V and 9 bases from J; junction bases left unmatched: 12. The CDR3 extends over 17 amino acids. The germline V gene encodes CDR1 MNHEY and CDR2 SVGEGT. CDR3 sequence: CASSYGGLAGETRELFF. For the CDR3, the DNA is TGTGCCAGCAGTTACGGGGGGCTAGCGGGGGAGACCCGGGAGCTGTTTTTT.

This clone was detected only a few times. The gene calls are TRBV6-5 and TRBJ1-5, with D hard to call. The CDR3 loop spans 14 amino acids. V was trimmed by 2 bases and J by 7 bases, leaving 12 bases between them. From germline, CDR1 is MNHEY and CDR2 SVGAGI. CDR3 residues: CASSYSHGAQPQHF. The CDR3 DNA sequence: TGTGCCAGCAGTTACAGCCATGGAGCCCAGCCCCAGCATTTT.

V usage is TRBV10-3 and J usage is TRBJ1-1; the D is unclear. CDR1 and CDR2 from the germline V gene are ENHRY and SYGVKD. The CDR3 contains 12 residues. The V and J ends lost 6 bases and 1 base respectively, with 6 bases between them. CDR3 nucleotides: TGTGCCATCAGGTCGTGGAACACTGAAGCTTTCTTT. Translating it yields CAIRSWNTEAFF.